These T cell receptor beta chains were read from a single sample in a study of blood T cell repertoires in COVID-19. Measured with immunoSEQ multiplex PCR; TCRdb has only the in-frame clones, and not every one. This sample has some 300,000 clones, with 85% to 90% found just once. The sample taken for sequencing was peripheral blood. These receptors were obtained from a woman between 50 and 59 years old with COVID-19, enrolled during active disease. Both conserved end residues are part of each CDR3. The D gene is left open where the match is weak.

J	V	D	CDR3	DNA
TRBJ2-7	TRBV27	TRBD2	CASSLSGRPSGNYEQYF	TGTGCCAGCAGTTTATCGGGCCGACCTAGCGGGAACTACGAGCAGTACTTC
TRBJ2-1	TRBV10-3	NA	CATQGDWEQFF	TGTGCCACTCAGGGGGACTGGGAGCAGTTCTTC
TRBJ1-6	TRBV6-1	NA	CASSEALFVFPHF	TGTGCCAGCAGTGAAGCACTCTTTGTATTCCCCCACTTT
TRBJ1-3	TRBV5-6	NA	CASSLSSGSRNTIYF	TGTGCCAGCAGCTTAAGTTCGGGGTCAAGAAACACCATATATTTT
TRBJ2-1	TRBV9	TRBD2	CASSVLGASGRMGEQFF	TGTGCCAGCAGCGTACTCGGAGCTAGCGGGAGGATGGGTGAGCAGTTCTTC
TRBJ1-5	TRBV18	NA	CASSPQGTRGNQPQHF	TGTGCCAGCTCACCACAGGGAACGAGGGGCAATCAGCCCCAGCATTTT
TRBJ2-4	TRBV20-1	TRBD1	CSASPPDRGRSIQYF	TGCAGTGCTAGTCCCCCGGACAGGGGGCGCAGCATTCAGTACTTC
TRBJ1-1	TRBV10-1	NA	CATNNRANAGAFF	TGCGCCACCAATAACAGGGCGAACGCAGGAGCTTTCTTT
TRBJ2-5	TRBV2	NA	CAGLRGDLGETQYF	TGTGCCGGGCTGCGGGGAGACCTGGGGGAGACCCAGTACTTC
TRBJ2-2	TRBV5-1	NA	CASRDQASVNTGELFF	TGCGCCAGCAGAGACCAAGCAAGCGTTAACACCGGGGAGCTGTTTTTT
TRBJ2-7	TRBV27	NA	CASSLANDRLHEQYF	TGTGCCAGCAGTTTGGCAAACGACAGGCTCCACGAGCAGTACTTC